The T cell receptor (beta chain) described here comes from a study of shared clonotypes between healthy human individuals. Study-level findings and limits: Researchers found naive subsets generally carried larger estimated richness than memory subsets.

About this clone: Its antigen remains unidentified. Other DNA sequences in this specimen translate into the identical CDR3.

The CDR3 consists of 14 residues. The V end lost 5 bases, the J end lost 1 base, and 12 bases lay between the germline ends. Germline lookup yields CDR1 LNHDA and CDR2 SQIVND (reference sequence). Repertoires were generated with immunoSEQ multiplex PCR, while TCRdb's copy carries only in-frame clones and drops some. The sample yields about 2.1 million clones, 85% to 95% seen once. The naive CD8 population came from CD45RO-negative cells selected for CCR7, without terminally differentiated effector memory CD45RA+ cells. V is TRBV19 and J is TRBJ2-7, with D tentatively TRBD1 or TRBD2 (6 bases each). The TCR comes from a man aged 18 to 30 in good health. Some clones in this sample may be carry-over from other donors' samples. Sequencing was performed on naive CD8+ T cells from PBMCs. CDR3 DNA: TGTGCCAGTAGTCCCCGAGGGGGGTCCTACGAGCAGTACTTC. As protein: CASSPRGGSYEQYF.